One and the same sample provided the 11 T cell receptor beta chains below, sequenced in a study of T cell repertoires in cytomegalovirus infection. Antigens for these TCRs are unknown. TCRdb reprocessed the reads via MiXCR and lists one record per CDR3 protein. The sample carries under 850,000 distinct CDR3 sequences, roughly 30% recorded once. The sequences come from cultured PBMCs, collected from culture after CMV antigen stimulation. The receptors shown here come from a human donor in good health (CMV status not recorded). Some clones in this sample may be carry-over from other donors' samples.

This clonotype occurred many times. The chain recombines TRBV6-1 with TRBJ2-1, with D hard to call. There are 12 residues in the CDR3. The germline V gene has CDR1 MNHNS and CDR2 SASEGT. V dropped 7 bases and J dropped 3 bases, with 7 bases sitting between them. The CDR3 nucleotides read TGTGCCAGCATGGGCAGCTACAATGAGCAGTTCTTC. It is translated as CASMGSYNEQFF.

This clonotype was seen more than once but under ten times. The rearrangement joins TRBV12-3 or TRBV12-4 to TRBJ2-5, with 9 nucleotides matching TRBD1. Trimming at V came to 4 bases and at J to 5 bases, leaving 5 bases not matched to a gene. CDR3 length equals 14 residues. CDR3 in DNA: TGTGCCAGCAGTTCCGGACAGGGGAAGGAGACCCAGTACTTC. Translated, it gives CASSSGQGKETQYF.

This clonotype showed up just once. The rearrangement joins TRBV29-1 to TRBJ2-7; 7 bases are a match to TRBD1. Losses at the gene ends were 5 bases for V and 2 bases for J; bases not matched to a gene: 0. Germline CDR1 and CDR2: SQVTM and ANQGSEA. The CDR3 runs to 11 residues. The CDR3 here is CSVQGAYEQYF. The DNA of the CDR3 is TGCAGCGTTCAGGGGGCCTACGAGCAGTACTTC.

In DNA, the CDR3 is TGCGCCAGCAGCCAAGTATACTTGACAGGGGCCACTTACGAGCAGTACTTC. Protein sequence: CASSQVYLTGATYEQYF. The chain employs TRBV4-1 and TRBJ2-7, with 8 bases fitting TRBD1. V lost 1 base and J lost 4; bases outside the gene matches: 12. Germline-derived CDR1 and CDR2 are MGHRA and YSYEKL. CDR3 length equals 17 residues.

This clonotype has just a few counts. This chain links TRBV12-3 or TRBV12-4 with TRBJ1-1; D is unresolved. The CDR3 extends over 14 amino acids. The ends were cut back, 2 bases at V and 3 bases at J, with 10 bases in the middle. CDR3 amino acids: CASSLKGRDTEAFF. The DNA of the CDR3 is TGTGCCAGCAGTTTAAAGGGTAGGGACACTGAAGCTTTCTTT.

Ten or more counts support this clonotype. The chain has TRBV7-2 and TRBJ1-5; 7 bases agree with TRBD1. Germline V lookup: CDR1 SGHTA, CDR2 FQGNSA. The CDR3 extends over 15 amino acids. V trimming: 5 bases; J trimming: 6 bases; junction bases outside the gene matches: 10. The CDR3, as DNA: TGTGCCAGCAGCACTCGGACAGGATGGGGTCAGCCCCAGCATTTT. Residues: CASSTRTGWGQPQHF.

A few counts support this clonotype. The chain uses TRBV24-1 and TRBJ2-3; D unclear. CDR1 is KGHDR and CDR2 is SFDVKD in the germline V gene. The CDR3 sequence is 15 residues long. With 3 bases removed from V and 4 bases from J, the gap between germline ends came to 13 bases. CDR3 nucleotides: TGTGCCACCAGTGATCCTCAGTGGCTTGCAGATACGCAGTATTTT. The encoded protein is CATSDPQWLADTQYF.

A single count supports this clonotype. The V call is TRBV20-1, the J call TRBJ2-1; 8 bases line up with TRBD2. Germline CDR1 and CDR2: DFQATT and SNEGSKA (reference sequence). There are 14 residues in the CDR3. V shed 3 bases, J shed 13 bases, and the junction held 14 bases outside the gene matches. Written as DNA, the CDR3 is TGCAGTGCTAGGAAGGGACTAGGTCACCCATCACAGTTCTTC. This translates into CSARKGLGHPSQFF.

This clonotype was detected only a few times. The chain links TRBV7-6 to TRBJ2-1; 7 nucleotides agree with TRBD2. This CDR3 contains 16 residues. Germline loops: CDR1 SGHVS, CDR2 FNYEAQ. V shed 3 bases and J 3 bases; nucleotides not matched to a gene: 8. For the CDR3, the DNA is TGTGCCAGCAGCTTTCAAGTGGGAGGGAGCTACAATGAGCAGTTCTTC. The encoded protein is CASSFQVGGSYNEQFF.

CDR3: CASSPDRQNSPLHF. As DNA, the CDR3 is TGTGCCAGCTCACCAGACAGACAAAATTCACCCCTCCACTTT. This chain uses TRBV18 with TRBJ1-6; possible D gene TRBD1, 5 bases. This CDR3 spans 14 amino acids. CDR1 KGHSH and CDR2 LQKENI come from the germline V gene. Trimming stripped 2 bases from V and 7 bases from J, with 9 bases between.

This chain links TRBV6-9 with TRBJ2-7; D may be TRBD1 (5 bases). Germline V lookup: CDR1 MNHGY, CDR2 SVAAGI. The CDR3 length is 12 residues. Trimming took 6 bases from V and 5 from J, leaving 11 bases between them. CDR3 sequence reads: CASSDSFHEQYF. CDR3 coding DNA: TGTGCCAGCAGCGACAGTTTCCACGAGCAGTACTTC.